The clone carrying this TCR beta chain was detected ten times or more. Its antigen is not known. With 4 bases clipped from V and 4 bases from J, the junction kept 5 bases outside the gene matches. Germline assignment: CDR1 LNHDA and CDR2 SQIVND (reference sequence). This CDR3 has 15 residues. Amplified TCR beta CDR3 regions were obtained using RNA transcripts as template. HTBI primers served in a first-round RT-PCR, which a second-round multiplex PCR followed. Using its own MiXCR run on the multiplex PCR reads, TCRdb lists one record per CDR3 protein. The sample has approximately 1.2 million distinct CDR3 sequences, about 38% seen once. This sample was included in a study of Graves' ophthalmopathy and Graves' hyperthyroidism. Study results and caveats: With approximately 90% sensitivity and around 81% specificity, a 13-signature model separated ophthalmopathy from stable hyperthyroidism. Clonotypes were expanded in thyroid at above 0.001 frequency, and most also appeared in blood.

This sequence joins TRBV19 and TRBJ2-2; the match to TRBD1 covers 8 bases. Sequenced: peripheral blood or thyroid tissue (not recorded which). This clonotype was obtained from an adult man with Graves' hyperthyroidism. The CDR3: CASSTTGDATGELFF. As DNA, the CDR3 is TGTGCCAGTAGTACGACAGGGGACGCCACCGGGGAGCTGTTTTTT.